Below, 25 T cell receptor beta chains from the same sample are listed, as sequenced in a study of Graves' ophthalmopathy and Graves' hyperthyroidism. The sequenced template was RNA, covering the TCR beta CDR3 region. HTBI primers primed a first-round RT-PCR, and a second-round multiplex PCR followed. Each CDR3 protein is one row after TCRdb ran MiXCR on the multiplex PCR reads. The top ten hold more than 1.5% of the sample, which has fewer than 400,000 distinct CDR3 sequences, roughly 18% seen once. The sequenced sample consisted of peripheral blood. The source is a woman aged 18-29 years with Graves' ophthalmopathy.

In its sample, this clonotype was seen many times. The V and J genes are TRBV20-1 and TRBJ2-3; D gene uncertain. CDR3 length: 10 amino acids. V dropped 6 bases and J dropped 5 bases, with 6 bases sitting between them. Germline CDR1 and CDR2: DFQATT and SNEGSKA (reference sequence). Here the CDR3 reads CSALGDTQYF. CDR3 in DNA: TGCAGTGCGTTGGGAGATACGCAGTATTTT.

This clonotype showed up many times. The V and J genes are TRBV27 and TRBJ2-7; the match to TRBD2 covers 8 bases. Germline loops: CDR1 MNHEY, CDR2 SMNVEV (reference sequence). The CDR3 is 14 residues long. The V and J ends lost 4 bases and 3 bases, in that order; junction bases with no gene match: 5. CDR3 DNA sequence: TGTGCCAGCAGTTCAACTAGCGGCCGCTACGAGCAGTACTTC. Encoded protein: CASSSTSGRYEQYF.

This clonotype occurred many times. V usage is TRBV11-2 and J usage is TRBJ2-2; D is possibly TRBD1 (6 bases). CDR3 length: 16 amino acids. Germline CDR1 SGHAT, CDR2 FQNNGV. V lost 5 bases to trimming and J lost 5 bases, with 18 bases between them. The CDR3 sequence: CASSPLARGRTGELFF. As DNA, the CDR3 is TGTGCCAGCAGCCCCCTAGCCAGGGGACGGACCGGGGAGCTGTTTTTT.

The V call is TRBV6-1, the J call TRBJ1-6, with D perhaps matching TRBD1 (6 bases). Trimming removed 6 bases at V and 8 bases at J, with 8 bases between. CDR3 length equals 12 residues. Germline values: CDR1 MNHNS, CDR2 SASEGT. The CDR3 loop is CASRGAYSPLHF. Written as DNA, the CDR3 is TGTGCCAGCAGGGGGGCGTATTCACCCCTCCACTTT.

This clonotype has a count of ten or more. The rearrangement joins TRBV11-2 to TRBJ2-7, with 9 bases identical to TRBD1. With 4 bases clipped from V and 2 bases from J, the junction kept 6 bases outside the gene matches. Germline CDR1 and CDR2: SGHAT and FQNNGV. The CDR3 contains 15 residues. Here the CDR3 reads CASSSIQGATYEQYF. The CDR3 DNA reads TGTGCCAGCAGCTCGATACAGGGGGCCACCTACGAGCAGTACTTC.

This clonotype was detected many times. The chain links TRBV5-1 to TRBJ1-1; D gene unclear. Germline loops: CDR1 SGHRS, CDR2 YFSETQ. The V end lost 1 base, the J end lost 6 bases, and 7 bases lay between the germline ends. The CDR3 contains 12 residues. The DNA of the CDR3 is TGCGCCAGCAGCTTGAAAGGGCCTGAAGCTTTCTTT. Translated, it gives CASSLKGPEAFF.

This clonotype was detected many times. This rearrangement joins TRBV4-3 to TRBJ2-2, with 11 bases fitting TRBD2. Germline V gives CDR1 LGHNA, CDR2 YSLEER. The junction had 7 bases not matched to a gene; V was cut back by 1 base and J by 3 bases. The CDR3 covers 18 residues. The CDR3 nucleotides read TGCGCCAGCAGCCAAGTCCCACTAGCGGGAGTAGACACCGGGGAGCTGTTTTTT. As protein: CASSQVPLAGVDTGELFF.

The chain recombines TRBV6-7 with TRBJ2-4; the D gene is possibly TRBD1 (5 bases). TRBV6-7 is annotated as an ORF whose role is uncertain. This CDR3 comprises 18 residues. V was cut by 7 bases and J by 0 bases, with 22 bases left in between. The CDR3 sequence: CASTFRRGHCSAKNIQYF. CDR3 bases: TGTGCCAGCACCTTTAGGAGAGGACACTGCTCAGCCAAAAACATTCAGTACTTC.

This chain joins TRBV12-5 and TRBJ1-5; TRBD1 is a possible D gene (5 bases). The germline gives CDR1 LGHNT, CDR2 FRNRAP. The V and J ends lost 4 bases and 0 bases respectively, with 16 bases between them. CDR3 size: 17 residues. The chain's CDR3 is CASGSTEVRVSNQPQHF. DNA of the CDR3: TGTGCTAGTGGTTCAACCGAAGTCAGGGTTAGCAATCAGCCCCAGCATTTT.

This clonotype was picked up many times. J is TRBJ1-1 and V is TRBV28; D uncertain. This CDR3 has 13 residues. V shed 3 bases and J shed 2 bases, with 7 bases lying between them. Germline CDR1 MDHEN, CDR2 SYDVKM. The CDR3 here is CASSFNRNTEAFF. CDR3 sequence (DNA): TGTGCCAGCAGTTTCAACAGAAACACTGAAGCTTTCTTT.

This clonotype was found many times. The gene calls are TRBV9 and TRBJ2-7, with D unclear. Germline-derived CDR1 and CDR2 are SGDLS and YYNGEE. Trimming cost V 1 base and J 3 bases, with 14 bases left between them. The CDR3 runs to 15 residues. This CDR3 is CASSVSSGNYYEQYF. The CDR3, as DNA: TGTGCCAGCAGCGTATCTTCGGGCAATTACTACGAGCAGTACTTC.

This clonotype was seen many times. The rearrangement joins TRBV28 to TRBJ2-2; D remains unclear. In germline, CDR1 is MDHEN, CDR2 SYDVKM. This CDR3 comprises 13 residues. V was pared by 8 bases and J by 3 bases, with 10 bases between. CDR3 nucleotides: TGTGCCAGCGCCGGGCTGTACACCGGGGAGCTGTTTTTT. Its protein is CASAGLYTGELFF. Filled out from reference TRBV28 and TRBJ2-2, the complete variable domain reads DVKVTQSSRYLVKRTGEKVFLECVQDMDHENMFWYRQDPGLGLRLIYFSYDVKMKEKGDIPEGYSVSREKKERFSLILESASTNQTSMYLCASAGLYTGELFFGEGSRLTVL.

The sample holds a few counts of this clonotype. V is TRBV4-2 and J is TRBJ1-1; perhaps TRBD1 as D (5 bases). Germline loops: CDR1 LGHNA, CDR2 YNFKEQ. The V end lost 0 bases, the J end lost 1 base, and 15 bases lay between the germline ends. The CDR3 is 17 residues long. CDR3 loop: CASSQEVVGGGNTEAFF. CDR3 in DNA: TGTGCCAGCAGCCAAGAAGTAGTGGGGGGAGGGAACACTGAAGCTTTCTTT.

The sample holds a few counts of this clonotype. As DNA, the CDR3 is TGTGCCAGCAGGCGGCAGGGGGGCGGCGGCTCCTACGAGCAGTACTTC. Protein product: CASRRQGGGGSYEQYF. The V call is TRBV27, the J call TRBJ2-7, with TRBD1 as a possible D gene (7 bases). Looked up from germline, CDR1 is MNHEY and CDR2 is SMNVEV (reference sequence). CDR3 length: 16 residues. V was pared by 6 bases and J by 0 bases, with 18 bases between.

This clonotype occurred many times. V is TRBV12-3 or TRBV12-4 and J is TRBJ2-7, with D possibly being TRBD1 or TRBD2 (5 bases each). The length of the CDR3 is 15 residues. V dropped 3 bases and J dropped 0 bases, with 12 bases sitting between them. The chain's CDR3 is CASSFGWGSSYEQYF. CDR3 bases: TGTGCCAGCAGTTTTGGGTGGGGGAGCTCCTACGAGCAGTACTTC.

This clonotype occurred many times. The genes are TRBV29-1 and TRBJ2-7; possibly TRBD2 for D (7 bases). V was pared by 4 bases and J by 1 base, with 14 bases between. Germline CDR1 and CDR2: SQVTM and ANQGSEA. The length of the CDR3 is 14 residues. The CDR3 is CSVGGGQGSYEQYF. CDR3 bases: TGCAGCGTTGGGGGGGGGCAGGGTTCCTACGAGCAGTACTTC.

This clonotype was seen more than once but under ten times. The genes are TRBV20-1 and TRBJ2-7; D uncertain. In germline, CDR1 is DFQATT, CDR2 SNEGSKA (reference sequence). The CDR3 is 12 residues long. Trimming left V 6 bases short and J 2 bases short, with 11 bases between. The CDR3 sequence: CSAPDAAYEQYF. Here the CDR3 DNA reads TGCAGTGCCCCTGATGCGGCCTACGAGCAGTACTTC.

This clonotype was observed at least ten times. The V call is TRBV5-1, the J call TRBJ2-7, with TRBD2 matching over 7 bases. CDR3 length: 16 amino acids. V shed 0 bases, J shed 1 base, and the junction held 7 bases outside the gene matches. Germline V lookup: CDR1 SGHRS, CDR2 YFSETQ. The CDR3 nucleotides are TGCGCCAGCAGCTTGGGAGCGGGGATTAAGTCCTACGAGCAGTACTTC. This sequence encodes CASSLGAGIKSYEQYF.

The V and J genes are TRBV28 and TRBJ1-2, with D tentatively TRBD1 (5 bases). Trimming removed 6 bases from V and 3 bases from J, with 14 bases in between. Per the germline V gene, CDR1 is MDHEN and CDR2 is SYDVKM. The CDR3 consists of 14 residues. In nucleotides, the CDR3 is TGTGCCAGCAGCCCCAGGGTAGGCCACTATGGCTACACCTTC. Amino acids: CASSPRVGHYGYTF.

The chain has TRBV11-2 and TRBJ2-7, with a weak D call TRBD1 (5 bases). Germline assignment: CDR1 SGHAT and CDR2 FQNNGV. Trimming pared 0 bases from V and 4 bases from J, leaving 10 bases between. The CDR3 length is 14 residues. The CDR3 DNA reads as TGTGCCAGCAGCTTAGACCGACAGTCGTACGAGCAGTACTTC. As protein: CASSLDRQSYEQYF.

This clonotype was counted many times. The rearrangement uses TRBV6-2 or TRBV6-3 and TRBJ2-2; D may be TRBD1 (5 bases). Germline lookup yields CDR1 MNHEY and CDR2 SVGEGT. The V end lost 6 bases, the J end lost 0 bases, and 17 bases lay between the germline ends. CDR3 length: 17 residues. For the CDR3, the DNA is TGTGCCAGCAGCCAACCTAGGGGAAGGGCGAACACCGGGGAGCTGTTTTTT. Translation gives CASSQPRGRANTGELFF.

Written as DNA, the CDR3 is TGTGCCAGCACCTCAGAGGGACAGGGGGCTCATCAAGAGACCCAGTACTTC. It translates to CASTSEGQGAHQETQYF. V gene TRBV11-2 combines with J gene TRBJ2-5, with 12 bases identical to TRBD1. V was pared by 7 bases and J by 2 bases, with 11 bases of the junction left unmatched. The CDR3 has 17 amino acids. CDR1 and CDR2 from the germline V gene are SGHAT and FQNNGV.

This clonotype was seen many times. The rearrangement uses TRBV29-1 and TRBJ1-1; D is possibly TRBD1 (6 bases). Germline V gene lookup returns CDR1 SQVTM and CDR2 ANQGSEA. The CDR3 is made up of 12 amino acids. The germline V and J ends were trimmed by 6 bases and 11 bases, with 19 bases remaining between them. The CDR3 nucleotides read TGCAGCGTCTTCCCGGGGGGCTCGGGGGCTTTCTTT. Amino acid sequence: CSVFPGGSGAFF.

This clonotype has ten or more counts. The gene calls are TRBV12-3 or TRBV12-4 and TRBJ2-2; TRBD1 matches at 8 bases. Germline trimming cut 5 bases from V and 4 bases from J; bases unmatched to any gene: 9. The length of the CDR3 is 16 residues. The DNA of the CDR3 is TGTGCCAGCAGTCCTCTGGACAGGGTCCGCACCGGGGAGCTGTTTTTT. Translation gives CASSPLDRVRTGELFF.

This clonotype has at least ten counts. The rearrangement links TRBV6-5 to TRBJ1-1, with 7 nucleotides matching TRBD1. The CDR3 covers 14 residues. The trim removed 6 bases at V and 3 bases at J, leaving 7 bases unmatched. Germline lookup yields CDR1 MNHEY and CDR2 SVGAGI. The CDR3 is CASRAGGLDTEAFF. In DNA, the CDR3 is TGTGCCAGCAGGGCAGGGGGATTGGACACTGAAGCTTTCTTT.